The subject of this entry is one T cell receptor beta chain. TCRdb's table, derived via immunoSEQ multiplex PCR, lists solely in-frame clones and lacks some. The sample lists about 110,000 clones, about nine tenths occurring once. The CDR3 runs to 15 residues. Trimming pared 10 bases from V and 3 bases from J, leaving 22 bases between. The V gene's germline CDR1 is KGHSH and CDR2 LQKENI. The data were taken from a study of T cell responses to AZD1222 COVID-19 vaccine. V is TRBV18 and J is TRBJ2-7; D ambiguous. This TCR came from an adult in good health. This sample comprised peripheral blood, obtained on day 0 of AZD1222 vaccination. CDR3 sequence: CATSGPKSGNYEQYF. CDR3 DNA: TGTGCCACCTCGGGTCCAAAAAGTGGTAACTACGAGCAGTACTTC.